This T cell receptor beta chain was recorded in a study of blood T cell repertoires in COVID-19. Whole-study context: The origin of the acute and convalescent COVID-19 samples was the United States, Italy and Spain.

The assay was immunoSEQ multiplex PCR, and TCRdb's table has in-frame clones only and misses some. The sample lists about 120,000 clones; 75% to 90% were seen once. The CDR3 consists of 14 residues. Germline V gives CDR1 SGHAT, CDR2 FQNNGV. V was cut by 1 base and J by 3 bases, with 10 bases left in between. The TCR originated in a man in his thirties or forties with acute or convalescent COVID-19. The genes are TRBV11-2 and TRBJ2-7, with no clear D. Specimen: peripheral blood. CDR3 DNA sequence: TGTGCCAGCAGCTTAGCAGGCAGCTTCTACGAGCAGTACTTC. This sequence encodes CASSLAGSFYEQYF.